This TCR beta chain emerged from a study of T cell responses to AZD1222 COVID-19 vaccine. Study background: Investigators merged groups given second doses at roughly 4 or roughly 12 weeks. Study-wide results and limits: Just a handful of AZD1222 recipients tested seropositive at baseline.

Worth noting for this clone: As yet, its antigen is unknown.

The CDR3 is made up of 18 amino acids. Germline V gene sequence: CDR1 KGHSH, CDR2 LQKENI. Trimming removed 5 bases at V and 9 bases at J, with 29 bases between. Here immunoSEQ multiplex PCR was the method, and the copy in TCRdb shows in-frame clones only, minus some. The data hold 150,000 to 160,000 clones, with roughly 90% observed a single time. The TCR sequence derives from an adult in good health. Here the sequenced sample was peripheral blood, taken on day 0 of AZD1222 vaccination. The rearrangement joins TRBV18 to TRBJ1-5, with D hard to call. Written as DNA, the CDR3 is TGTGCCAGCTCAAGCAACCTGGGTAGCGCAGGAGATCAGTGGCCCCAGCATTTT. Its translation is CASSSNLGSAGDQWPQHF.